A selection of T cell receptor beta chains follows, all from one sample in a study of T cell responses to AZD1222 COVID-19 vaccine. TCRdb keeps only in-frame clones here, not all; method: immunoSEQ multiplex PCR. The table records 130,000 to 150,000 clones, approximately 90% of them present only once. This sample comprised peripheral blood, obtained 28 days after the second AZD1222 dose. The source of these receptors is an adult who received the AZD1222 COVID-19 vaccine. Each CDR3 is given with its conserved first and last residue. Fields, in order: V gene, CDR3 length, clone size, J gene, D gene, CDR3 DNA, CDR3 protein. The D gene is left open where the match is weak. Where a row states a size, it is once, few, many or the class of an expanded clone; other rows omit it.

V gene: TRBV11-2
CDR3 length: 17
clone size: -
J gene: TRBJ2-2
D gene: TRBD2
CDR3 DNA: TGTGCCAGCAGAAGAATCGGGCGGGAGAGGGGCACCGGGGAGCTGTTTTTT
CDR3 protein: CASRRIGRERGTGELFF

V gene: TRBV19
CDR3 length: 15
clone size: -
J gene: TRBJ1-5
D gene: -
CDR3 DNA: TGTGCCAGTAGACCGTCTACAGGTAGCAATCAGCCCCAGCATTTT
CDR3 protein: CASRPSTGSNQPQHF

V gene: TRBV11-3
CDR3 length: 12
clone size: -
J gene: TRBJ2-5
D gene: -
CDR3 DNA: TGTGCCAGCAGCTTATTACCGGGGACCCAGTACTTC
CDR3 protein: CASSLLPGTQYF

V gene: TRBV15
CDR3 length: 19
clone size: -
J gene: TRBJ2-1
D gene: TRBD2
CDR3 DNA: TGTGCCACCAGCAGAGAGGGTGGTGTGGGACTAGCGGGAGGGGATGAGCAGTTCTTC
CDR3 protein: CATSREGGVGLAGGDEQFF

V gene: TRBV9
CDR3 length: 17
clone size: -
J gene: TRBJ1-6
D gene: -
CDR3 DNA: TGTGCCAGCAGCGCTAGCGGGGGGAGCTCCTATAATTCACCCCTCCACTTT
CDR3 protein: CASSASGGSSYNSPLHF

V gene: TRBV9
CDR3 length: 19
clone size: -
J gene: TRBJ2-1
D gene: -
CDR3 DNA: TGTGCCAGCAGCGTAGTGGACGTGGGTCTAGCGCGCTCCTACAATGAGCAGTTCTTC
CDR3 protein: CASSVVDVGLARSYNEQFF

V gene: TRBV19
CDR3 length: 20
clone size: -
J gene: TRBJ2-2
D gene: TRBD2
CDR3 DNA: TGTGCCAGTAGTATAGCCCCGGGACTAGCGGGACTAGCGAACACCGGGGAGCTGTTTTTT
CDR3 protein: CASSIAPGLAGLANTGELFF

V gene: TRBV20-1
CDR3 length: 14
clone size: -
J gene: TRBJ1-2
D gene: -
CDR3 DNA: TGCAGTGCTAGTCTCCCAAGCGGGGACTATGGCTACACCTTC
CDR3 protein: CSASLPSGDYGYTF

V gene: TRBV6-5
CDR3 length: 13
clone size: -
J gene: TRBJ1-5
D gene: -
CDR3 DNA: TGTGCCAGCAGAGTCGATAGCAATCAGCCCCAGCATTTT
CDR3 protein: CASRVDSNQPQHF

V gene: TRBV7-2
CDR3 length: 13
clone size: -
J gene: TRBJ1-3
D gene: -
CDR3 DNA: TGTGCCAGCAGCTTAGGGAGTGGAAACACCATATATTTT
CDR3 protein: CASSLGSGNTIYF

V gene: TRBV6-5
CDR3 length: 12
clone size: -
J gene: TRBJ1-2
D gene: TRBD1
CDR3 DNA: TGTGCCAGCAGCGGGACAGCGTATGGCTACACCTTC
CDR3 protein: CASSGTAYGYTF

V gene: TRBV24-1
CDR3 length: 12
clone size: -
J gene: TRBJ1-2
D gene: TRBD1
CDR3 DNA: TGTGCCACCATGGGGGACAGTTATGGCTACACCTTC
CDR3 protein: CATMGDSYGYTF

V gene: TRBV2
CDR3 length: 13
clone size: -
J gene: TRBJ1-2
D gene: TRBD1
CDR3 DNA: TGTGCCAGCAGAGGGACAGGACCTTATGGCTACACCTTC
CDR3 protein: CASRGTGPYGYTF

V gene: TRBV28
CDR3 length: 15
clone size: -
J gene: TRBJ2-5
D gene: -
CDR3 DNA: TGTGCCAGCAGTTTTGATAGGGTTGGACAAGAGACCCAGTACTTC
CDR3 protein: CASSFDRVGQETQYF

V gene: TRBV6-2/TRBV6-3
CDR3 length: 13
clone size: once
J gene: TRBJ2-2
D gene: -
CDR3 DNA: TGTGCCAGCAGTTACTCGGCGGCCGGGGAGCTGTTTTTT
CDR3 protein: CASSYSAAGELFF

V gene: TRBV11-2
CDR3 length: 14
clone size: -
J gene: TRBJ2-3
D gene: -
CDR3 DNA: TGTGCCAGCAGCTTAGTGCAGGGACGAGATACGCAGTATTTT
CDR3 protein: CASSLVQGRDTQYF

V gene: TRBV5-1
CDR3 length: 17
clone size: -
J gene: TRBJ2-5
D gene: TRBD1
CDR3 DNA: TGCGCCAGCAGCTTGGAAAAGGGGACAGGGAGGAAAGAGACCCAGTACTTC
CDR3 protein: CASSLEKGTGRKETQYF

V gene: TRBV30
CDR3 length: 15
clone size: -
J gene: TRBJ1-1
D gene: TRBD1
CDR3 DNA: TGTGCCTGGAGTCCCGGGGGCAGGGGGGAAGTTGAAGCTTTCTTT
CDR3 protein: CAWSPGGRGEVEAFF

V gene: TRBV19
CDR3 length: 15
clone size: -
J gene: TRBJ1-4
D gene: TRBD1
CDR3 DNA: TGTGCCAGTATGAACAGGGGGCGCGGGAATGAAAAACTGTTTTTT
CDR3 protein: CASMNRGRGNEKLFF

V gene: TRBV28
CDR3 length: 16
clone size: -
J gene: TRBJ1-6
D gene: -
CDR3 DNA: TGTGCCAGCAGTTTCCGGGGAAGGGCTTATAATTCACCCCTCCACTTT
CDR3 protein: CASSFRGRAYNSPLHF

V gene: TRBV24-1
CDR3 length: 13
clone size: once
J gene: TRBJ2-7
D gene: -
CDR3 DNA: TGTGCCACCAGTGACCCTCAGTCCTACGAGCAGTACTTC
CDR3 protein: CATSDPQSYEQYF

V gene: TRBV27
CDR3 length: 14
clone size: once
J gene: TRBJ2-2
D gene: -
CDR3 DNA: TGTGCCAGCACCCAGGGGGGACAAACCGGGGAGCTGTTTTTT
CDR3 protein: CASTQGGQTGELFF

V gene: TRBV6-1
CDR3 length: 16
clone size: -
J gene: TRBJ2-1
D gene: TRBD2
CDR3 DNA: TGTGCCAGCAGTGAAATGGTAGCGGGAGGAGGCAATGAGCAGTTCTTC
CDR3 protein: CASSEMVAGGGNEQFF

V gene: TRBV6-2/TRBV6-3
CDR3 length: 12
clone size: -
J gene: TRBJ2-1
D gene: -
CDR3 DNA: TGTGCCAGCAGCCCACTCTACAAAGAGCAGTTCTTC
CDR3 protein: CASSPLYKEQFF

V gene: TRBV3-1/TRBV3-2
CDR3 length: 16
clone size: -
J gene: TRBJ2-3
D gene: -
CDR3 DNA: TGTGCCAGCAGCCAAGGCCGGGACCCGAACACAGATACGCAGTATTTT
CDR3 protein: CASSQGRDPNTDTQYF

V gene: TRBV4-2
CDR3 length: 15
clone size: -
J gene: TRBJ2-7
D gene: -
CDR3 DNA: TGTGCCAGCAGCCAAGATCGGGGGGCCTCCTACGAGCAGTACTTC
CDR3 protein: CASSQDRGASYEQYF

V gene: TRBV11-2
CDR3 length: 13
clone size: -
J gene: TRBJ2-1
D gene: -
CDR3 DNA: TGTGCCAGCAGCCTTACAGGCCCCAATGAGCAGTTCTTC
CDR3 protein: CASSLTGPNEQFF